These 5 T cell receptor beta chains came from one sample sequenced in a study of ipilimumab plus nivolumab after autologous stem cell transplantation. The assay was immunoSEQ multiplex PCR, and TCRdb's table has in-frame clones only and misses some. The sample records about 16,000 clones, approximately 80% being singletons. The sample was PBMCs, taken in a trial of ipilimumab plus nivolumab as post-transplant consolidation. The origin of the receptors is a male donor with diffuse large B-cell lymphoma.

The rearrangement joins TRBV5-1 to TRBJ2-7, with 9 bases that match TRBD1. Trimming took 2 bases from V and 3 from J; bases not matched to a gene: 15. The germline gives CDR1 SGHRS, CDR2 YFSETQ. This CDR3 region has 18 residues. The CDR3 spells CASSFSLGGATGGYEQYF. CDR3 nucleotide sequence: TGCGCCAGCAGCTTTAGTCTGGGTGGTGCGACAGGGGGCTACGAGCAGTACTTC.

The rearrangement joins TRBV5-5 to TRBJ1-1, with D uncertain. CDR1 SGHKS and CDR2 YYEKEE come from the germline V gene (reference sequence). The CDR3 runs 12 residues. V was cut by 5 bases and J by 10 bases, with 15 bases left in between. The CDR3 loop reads CASSRRVDGAFF. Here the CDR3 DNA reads TGTGCCAGCAGTCGTCGGGTAGATGGAGCTTTCTTT.

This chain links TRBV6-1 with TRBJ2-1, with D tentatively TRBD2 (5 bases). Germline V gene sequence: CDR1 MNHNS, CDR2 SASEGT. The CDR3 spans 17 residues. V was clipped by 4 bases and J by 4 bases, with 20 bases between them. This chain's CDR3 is CASSGGGAEAGYNEQFF. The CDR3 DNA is TGTGCCAGCAGTGGAGGAGGAGCGGAGGCCGGGTACAATGAGCAGTTCTTC.

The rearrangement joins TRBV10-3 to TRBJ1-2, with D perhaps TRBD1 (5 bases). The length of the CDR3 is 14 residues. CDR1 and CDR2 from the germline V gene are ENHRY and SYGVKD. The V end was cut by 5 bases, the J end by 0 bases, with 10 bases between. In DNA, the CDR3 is TGTGCCATCAGTCGGGACGGAGCTAACTATGGCTACACCTTC. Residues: CAISRDGANYGYTF.

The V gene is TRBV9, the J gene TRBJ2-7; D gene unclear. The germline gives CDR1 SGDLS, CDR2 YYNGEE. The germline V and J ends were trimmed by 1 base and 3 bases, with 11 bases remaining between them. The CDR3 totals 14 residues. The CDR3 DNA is TGTGCCAGCAGCGTAAACCAGATCAGCTACGAGCAGTACTTC. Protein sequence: CASSVNQISYEQYF.